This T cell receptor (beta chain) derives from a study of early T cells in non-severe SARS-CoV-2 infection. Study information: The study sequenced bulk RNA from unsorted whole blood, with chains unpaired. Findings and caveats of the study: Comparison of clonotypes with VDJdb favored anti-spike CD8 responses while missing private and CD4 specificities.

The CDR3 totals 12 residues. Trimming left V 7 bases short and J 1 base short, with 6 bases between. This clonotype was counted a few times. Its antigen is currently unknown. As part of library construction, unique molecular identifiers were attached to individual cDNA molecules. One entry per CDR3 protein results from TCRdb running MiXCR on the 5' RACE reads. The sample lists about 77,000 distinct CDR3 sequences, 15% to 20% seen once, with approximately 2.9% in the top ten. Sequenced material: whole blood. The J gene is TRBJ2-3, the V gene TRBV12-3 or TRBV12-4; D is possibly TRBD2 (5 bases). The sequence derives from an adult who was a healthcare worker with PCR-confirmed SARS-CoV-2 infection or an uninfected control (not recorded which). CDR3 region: CASIGGTDTQYF. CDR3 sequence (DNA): TGTGCCAGCATCGGGGGCACAGATACGCAGTATTTT.